The 21 T cell receptor beta chains reported below all come from one sample, sequenced in a study of cytomegalovirus exposure and HLA in healthy donors. Amplification used 60 Vbeta primers and 13 Jbeta primers. TCRdb's copy holds only in-frame clones and misses some; the assay was immunoSEQ multiplex PCR. The data hold 60,000 to 75,000 clones, with about 70% observed a single time. The sequenced sample was PBMCs. The receptors come from a woman in her thirties in good health and CMV-seropositive.

The chain is built from TRBV15 and TRBJ1-1; TRBD1 agrees at 8 bases. Germline trimming cut 8 bases from V and 1 base from J; bases unmatched to any gene: 6. The V gene's germline CDR1 is LNHNV and CDR2 YYDKDF (reference sequence). CDR3 length: 14 amino acids. The CDR3 DNA reads as TGTGCCACCGGTAAAGGACAGGGGAACACTGAAGCTTTCTTT. It encodes CATGKGQGNTEAFF.

The V gene is TRBV6-5, the J gene TRBJ2-7; TRBD1 aligns across 12 bases. Trimming at V came to 6 bases and at J to 2 bases, leaving 2 bases not matched to a gene. Looked up from germline, CDR1 is MNHEY and CDR2 is SVGAGI. This CDR3 spans 14 amino acids. The DNA for the CDR3 is TGTGCCAGCAGGGGACAGGGGGCTACCTACGAGCAGTACTTC. It codes for CASRGQGATYEQYF.

The chain recombines TRBV19 with TRBJ2-7; 9 bases align to TRBD2. This CDR3 spans 14 amino acids. V lost 5 bases, J lost 4 bases, and 6 bases stayed unmatched. Germline V gives CDR1 LNHDA, CDR2 SQIVND (reference sequence). The CDR3 loop reads CASSETSGVYEQYF. CDR3 sequence (DNA): TGTGCCAGTAGTGAGACTAGCGGAGTTTACGAGCAGTACTTC. The full variable domain, completed using reference TRBV19 and TRBJ2-7, is DGGITQSPKYLFRKEGQNVTLSCEQNLNHDAMYWYRQDPGQGLRLIYYSQIVNDFQKGDIAEGYSVSREKKESFPLTVTSAQKNPTAFYLCASSETSGVYEQYFGPGTRLTVT.

V gene TRBV7-2 combines with J gene TRBJ2-2; TRBD1 aligns across 8 bases. The CDR3 is 15 amino acids. Germline V gene sequence: CDR1 SGHTA, CDR2 FQGNSA. The J segment lost 1 base and the V segment lost 5 bases, leaving 3 bases of the junction unmatched. CDR3 in amino acids: CASSQGAKNTGELFF. CDR3 DNA: TGTGCCAGCAGCCAGGGGGCAAAGAACACCGGGGAGCTGTTTTTT.

This clone was picked up a small number of times. This chain joins TRBV5-5 and TRBJ1-5; 8 bases are shared with TRBD1. Germline V lookup: CDR1 SGHKS, CDR2 YYEKEE (reference sequence). The CDR3 has 14 amino acids. V shed 0 bases and J 6 bases; nucleotides not matched to a gene: 2. The CDR3 region is CASSLGQGFQPQHF. CDR3 DNA: TGTGCCAGCAGCTTGGGACAGGGGTTTCAGCCCCAGCATTTT.

The chain employs TRBV20-1 and TRBJ2-7; D not resolved. The V end lost 5 bases, the J end lost 4 bases, and 9 bases lay between the germline ends. The germline CDR1 and CDR2 sequences are DFQATT and SNEGSKA (reference sequence). This CDR3 region has 11 residues. This CDR3 reads CSAPDIYEQYF. CDR3 nucleotides: TGCAGTGCTCCCGACATTTACGAGCAGTACTTC.

V is TRBV30 and J is TRBJ1-5; maybe TRBD1 (5 bases). The CDR3 runs to 12 residues. Germline values: CDR1 GTSNPN, CDR2 SVGIG (reference sequence). V lost 1 base and J lost 6, with 7 bases in between. CDR3 region: CAWSEGLQPQHF. The CDR3, as DNA: TGTGCCTGGAGTGAGGGACTTCAGCCCCAGCATTTT.

The J gene is TRBJ1-4, the V gene TRBV9; the D gene is possibly TRBD1 (5 bases). The CDR3 contains 15 residues. V was pared by 0 bases and J by 0 bases, with 6 bases between. Germline CDR1 reads SGDLS; CDR2 reads YYNGEE. The CDR3, as DNA: TGTGCCAGCAGCGTAGAAGGGGCAACTAATGAAAAACTGTTTTTT. It yields the protein CASSVEGATNEKLFF.

This clone was counted only a few times. The CDR3 DNA reads as TGTGCCAGCAGCTTGGCCCTGGCAGCGGGAGGCAGGGTCGAGCAGTACTTC. Amino acids: CASSLALAAGGRVEQYF. V and J are TRBV5-4 and TRBJ2-7; 9 bases map to TRBD2. The length of the CDR3 is 17 residues. Unmatched junction bases numbered 13, after V lost 0 bases and J lost 6 bases. From germline, CDR1 is SGHNT and CDR2 YYREEE (reference sequence).

V and J are TRBV5-1 and TRBJ1-4; no definite D call. Germline lookup yields CDR1 SGHRS and CDR2 YFSETQ. The CDR3 contains 15 residues. V lost 5 bases and J lost 8, with 19 bases in between. The CDR3, as DNA: TGCGCCAGCAGGCTTCTACAGCCAGCGGGAGAAAAACTGTTTTTT. This translates into CASRLLQPAGEKLFF.

V is TRBV6-1 and J is TRBJ2-6; the match to TRBD1 covers 9 bases. CDR3 length equals 15 residues. The germline gives CDR1 MNHNS, CDR2 SASEGT. Trimming cost V 7 bases and J 0 bases; bases outside gene matches: 1. The CDR3 sequence is CASTTGGSGANVLTF. CDR3 in DNA: TGTGCCAGCACGACAGGGGGCTCTGGGGCCAACGTCCTGACTTTC.

The chain links TRBV15 to TRBJ2-3, with 7 bases aligning to TRBD2. The trim removed 8 bases at V and 0 bases at J, leaving 2 bases unmatched. This CDR3 contains 13 residues. Germline-derived CDR1 and CDR2 are LNHNV and YYDKDF (reference sequence). CDR3 nucleotide sequence: TGTGCCACCGGGCGGGGGAGCACAGATACGCAGTATTTT. Translation: CATGRGSTDTQYF.

This clone was counted only a few times. The chain employs TRBV13 and TRBJ1-1; TRBD1 agrees at 8 bases. CDR1 is PRHDT, CDR2 FYEKMQ, per germline (reference sequence). V lost 1 base and J lost 6; bases outside the gene matches: 1. This CDR3 spans 13 amino acids. CDR3 sequence (DNA): TGTGCCAGCAGCTTAGAACAGGGGGCTGAAGCTTTCTTT. This codes for CASSLEQGAEAFF.

This clone came up a few times. The rearrangement uses TRBV7-6 and TRBJ2-5; 11 bases line up with TRBD2. The assigned J gene may be wrong: the sequence end matches TRBJ2-7 better. There are 17 residues in the CDR3. The germline V gene encodes CDR1 SGHVS and CDR2 FNYEAQ. The DNA for the CDR3 is TGTGCCAGCAGCCCTGGGCCAACTAGCGGGAGAGCCTACGAGCAGTACTTC. Translating it yields CASSPGPTSGRAYEQYF.

The chain combines TRBV4-1 with TRBJ2-3; 9 nucleotides match TRBD2. J was trimmed by 0 bases and V by 2 bases; bases with no gene match: 6. Germline-derived CDR1 and CDR2 are MGHRA and YSYEKL. The CDR3 has 17 amino acids. CDR3 protein: CASSQQLAGPSTDTQYF. The CDR3 DNA reads TGCGCCAGCAGCCAACAGCTAGCGGGACCGAGCACAGATACGCAGTATTTT.

The gene calls are TRBV7-2 and TRBJ2-7; a weak D match, TRBD1 (6 bases). This CDR3 is 15 amino acids long. From germline, CDR1 is SGHTA and CDR2 FQGNSA. Trimming cost V 2 bases and J 0 bases, with 11 bases left between them. The CDR3 DNA reads as TGTGCCAGCAGCTTAAGTGGACAGCCCTCCTACGAGCAGTACTTC. Translating gives CASSLSGQPSYEQYF.

This clone showed up just once. The gene calls are TRBV2 and TRBJ1-3, with 7 bases lining up with TRBD1. The CDR3 runs 15 residues. The germline V gene has CDR1 SNHLY and CDR2 FYNNEI. Trimming cost V 6 bases and J 2 bases; bases outside gene matches: 7. CDR3 sequence (DNA): TGTGCCAGCAGAGACGCAGGGGGTACTGGAAACACCATATATTTT. It codes for CASRDAGGTGNTIYF.

The chain joins TRBV28 to TRBJ1-2; 7 nucleotides align to TRBD1. Trimming took 7 bases from V and 9 from J; bases not matched to a gene: 14. The length of the CDR3 is 14 residues. Germline CDR1 reads MDHEN; CDR2 reads SYDVKM. The CDR3 coding sequence is TGTGCCAGCAATCTGGACAGGCCCTCTTTAAGCTACACCTTC. The encoded protein is CASNLDRPSLSYTF.

This clone has only a few counts. This chain joins TRBV11-2 and TRBJ2-2; D ambiguous. The CDR3 is 15 amino acids. The germline V gene encodes CDR1 SGHAT and CDR2 FQNNGV. V was shortened by 1 base and J by 7 bases, with 13 bases between the two germline ends. CDR3 amino acids: CASSLVSPAVGELFF. CDR3 DNA: TGTGCCAGCAGCTTAGTAAGTCCGGCGGTCGGGGAGCTGTTTTTT.

The V gene is TRBV30, the J gene TRBJ1-5; 10 bases are shared with TRBD1. Germline V CDR1 and CDR2: GTSNPN, SVGIG (reference sequence). The CDR3 covers 15 residues. The junction had 7 bases not matched to a gene; V was cut back by 5 bases and J by 3 bases. The CDR3 DNA is TGTGCCTGGCGGCCCGGGACAGGGGCCAATCAGCCCCAGCATTTT. Translation: CAWRPGTGANQPQHF. Supplemented by reference TRBV30 and TRBJ1-5, the full variable domain reads SQTIHQWPATLVQPVGSPLSLECTVEGTSNPNLYWYRQAAGRGLQLLFYSVGIGQISSEVPQNLSASRPQDRQFILSSKKLLLSDSGFYLCAWRPGTGANQPQHFGDGTRLSIL.

This clone appeared once. This rearrangement joins TRBV9 to TRBJ2-2; D is undetermined. The CDR3 contains 13 residues. From germline, CDR1 is SGDLS and CDR2 YYNGEE. Trimming removed 0 bases from V and 6 bases from J, with 6 bases in between. CDR3 amino acids: CASSVAGSGELFF. In nucleotides, the CDR3 is TGTGCCAGCAGCGTAGCGGGTTCCGGGGAGCTGTTTTTT.